These T cell receptor beta chains were read from a single sample in a study of T-cell reconstitution after alpha-beta-depleted transplantation in children. TCRdb re-called the PCR reads with MiXCR, one entry per CDR3 protein. This table has about 980,000 distinct CDR3 sequences, roughly 29% appearing once. The source was PBMCs, mostly from graft donor cells, collected 360 days after TCRalphabeta/CD19-depleted stem cell transplant. These receptors originate from a boy under two years old who had a stem cell transplant for SCID, so the T cells may come from the graft donor. Both conserved end residues are part of each CDR3. The D gene is left open where the match is weak. Size is omitted from some rows. Given values are once, few, many or a class for expanded clones.

DNA	CDR3	size	D	J	V
TGTGCCAGCAGCCAAGATTTACCAGGGCACTTCTATGGCTACACCTTC	CASSQDLPGHFYGYTF	few	NA	TRBJ1-2	TRBV4-2
TGTGCCAGCAGATTAGTGGGGGGGACGAACACCGGGGAGCTGTTTTTT	CASRLVGGTNTGELFF	few	TRBD2	TRBJ2-2	TRBV7-6
TGTGCCAGCAGTAGGATGACAGGGGCCGGCTATGGCTACACCTTC	CASSRMTGAGYGYTF	NA	TRBD1	TRBJ1-2	TRBV3-1
TGTGCCAGCAGCTTTGGAGCGGGGGGCGGCTCCTACAATGAGCAGTTCTTC	CASSFGAGGGSYNEQFF	NA	TRBD2	TRBJ2-1	TRBV7-9
TGCAGTGCCCGGAGGGTGGCTTACCAAGAGACCCAGTACTTC	CSARRVAYQETQYF	NA	NA	TRBJ2-5	TRBV20-1
TGTGCCATCAGTGAGGCATCGGATAGCAATCAGCCCCAGCATTTT	CAISEASDSNQPQHF	NA	NA	TRBJ1-5	TRBV10-3
TGTGCCAGCAGTCCCCACGGGGTGCTGGGCGAGACCCAGTACTTC	CASSPHGVLGETQYF	NA	NA	TRBJ2-5	TRBV12-3/TRBV12-4
TGCAGTGCTGGGCAGGGGAGCTGGGCCAATTACGAGCAGTTCTTC	CSAGQGSWANYEQFF	NA	NA	TRBJ2-1	TRBV20-1
TGTGCCAGCAGTGAAGCTTCGCCAGGAGCGGGTGTGACCCAGTACTTC	CASSEASPGAGVTQYF	few	NA	TRBJ2-5	TRBV6-1
TGTGCCATCTCCCGGGGCCCTGAGCAGTTCTTC	CAISRGPEQFF	NA	NA	TRBJ2-1	TRBV10-3
TGTGCCAGCAGCCAACCCAGCCCCACCGGGGAGCTGTTTTTT	CASSQPSPTGELFF	NA	NA	TRBJ2-2	TRBV3-1
TGTGCCACCGCTGGGGGCAAGGGCTACGAGCAGTACTTC	CATAGGKGYEQYF	NA	NA	TRBJ2-7	TRBV24-1
TGTGCCATCAGTGACCCGTCGGGGGCTAGCACAGATACGCAGTATTTT	CAISDPSGASTDTQYF	few	NA	TRBJ2-3	TRBV10-3
TGTGCCAGCAGCCAAGAGGCTAGCGGGGGGTCCACAGATACGCAGTATTTT	CASSQEASGGSTDTQYF	once	TRBD2	TRBJ2-3	TRBV4-2
TGTGCCAGCAGTTTGAAAGTACCCACTGAAGCTTTCTTT	CASSLKVPTEAFF	once	NA	TRBJ1-1	TRBV12-3/TRBV12-4
TGTGCCAGCAGCTTAAGCGGGACTAGCGGCGGCACAGATACGCAGTATTTT	CASSLSGTSGGTDTQYF	NA	TRBD2	TRBJ2-3	TRBV7-3
TGTGCCAGCAGCTTAGCGGGGGGCCTTCACAATGAGCAGTTCTTC	CASSLAGGLHNEQFF	NA	TRBD2	TRBJ2-1	TRBV5-5
TGCAGCGTGGCGGACAGGGATAAAGCTTTCTTT	CSVADRDKAFF	NA	TRBD1	TRBJ1-1	TRBV29-1
TGTGCCAGCAGCTCCCTCGTTGTCCCCACAATTGGGACCCAGTACTTC	CASSSLVVPTIGTQYF	NA	NA	TRBJ2-5	TRBV5-6
TGTGCCAGCATCCCTACTGGACAGGGGGCGTTGAGTGAGCAGTTCTTC	CASIPTGQGALSEQFF	NA	TRBD1	TRBJ2-1	TRBV6-1
TGCGCCAGCAGCTTGACCGGGACAGCCTACAATGAGCAGTTCTTC	CASSLTGTAYNEQFF	NA	TRBD1	TRBJ2-1	TRBV5-1
TGTGCCACCAGCAGAGATGGGGCAGTAGTTACGCAGTATTTT	CATSRDGAVVTQYF	NA	NA	TRBJ2-3	TRBV15
TGTGCCAGCAGTTTTCTCGCTGGTCAGCCCCAGCATTTT	CASSFLAGQPQHF	many	NA	TRBJ1-5	TRBV28
TGCGCCAGCAAGGTGACTAGCGGGGGGGCCAATGAGCAGTTCTTC	CASKVTSGGANEQFF	few	TRBD2	TRBJ2-1	TRBV10-2
TGTGCCAGCCGATCCTGGGGGGGGACTTATAACACTGAAGCTTTCTTT	CASRSWGGTYNTEAFF	NA	NA	TRBJ1-1	TRBV28
TGTGCCAGCAGTGAACAGCGGGGGGACTACGAGCAGTACTTC	CASSEQRGDYEQYF	few	TRBD2	TRBJ2-7	TRBV2
TGCGCCAGCAGCATTCCCCTAAGGAGCTCCTACAATGAGCAGTTCTTC	CASSIPLRSSYNEQFF	NA	NA	TRBJ2-1	TRBV5-1
TGTGCCAGTAGACTACAGGGGGCGTTGAACACTGAAGCTTTCTTT	CASRLQGALNTEAFF	few	TRBD1	TRBJ1-1	TRBV19
TGCGCCAGCAGCCCCCATGGGGCTAGCAATCAGCCCCAGCATTTT	CASSPHGASNQPQHF	NA	NA	TRBJ1-5	TRBV5-1
TGTGCCAGCAGTCCTAGAACAAAGTACGAGCAGTACTTC	CASSPRTKYEQYF	NA	NA	TRBJ2-7	TRBV2
TGTGCCAGCGGATTTAGGGACTGGGCTTACAATGAGCAGTTCTTC	CASGFRDWAYNEQFF	NA	NA	TRBJ2-1	TRBV28
TGCGCCAGCAGTGAAAAGGGGATAGTCCAAGAGACCCAGTACTTC	CASSEKGIVQETQYF	few	NA	TRBJ2-5	TRBV10-1
TGCAGCGTTGAATGGGGGAGCAATCAGCCCCAGCATTTT	CSVEWGSNQPQHF	few	NA	TRBJ1-5	TRBV29-1
TGCAGCGTCGCCGGGCTCGGGCTAGGAGAGACCCAGTACTTC	CSVAGLGLGETQYF	NA	NA	TRBJ2-5	TRBV29-1
TGTGCCAGTAGTACTAGGGACAGGGATAATAGCTTCAATCAGCCCCAGCATTTT	CASSTRDRDNSFNQPQHF	NA	TRBD1	TRBJ1-5	TRBV19
TGTGCCAGCAATAATCCCGGGGGCTCCAACTCTGGAAACACCATATATTTT	CASNNPGGSNSGNTIYF	NA	NA	TRBJ1-3	TRBV11-1
TGTGCCAGCAGCTTAAAGCCGGACAGCTACAATGAGCAGTTCTTC	CASSLKPDSYNEQFF	many	NA	TRBJ2-1	TRBV7-9
TGTGCCAGCAGTCGGGCGATCGAACACACTGAAGCTTTCTTT	CASSRAIEHTEAFF	NA	NA	TRBJ1-1	TRBV5-5
TGTGCCAGCAGCGGGGATGTGGACAGGGAAAATTCACCCCTCCACTTT	CASSGDVDRENSPLHF	many	TRBD1	TRBJ1-6	TRBV9
TGCGCCAGCAGCCCAAGGGGCCAGAGGGATACGCAGTATTTT	CASSPRGQRDTQYF	NA	NA	TRBJ2-3	TRBV4-3
TGTGCCAGCAGTTTAGGGACCCGCGGTGTCGGGGAGCTGTTTTTT	CASSLGTRGVGELFF	NA	NA	TRBJ2-2	TRBV12-3/TRBV12-4
TGTGCCAGCAGTTTGGTGCAGGGTACCTACTACGAGCAGTACTTC	CASSLVQGTYYEQYF	few	NA	TRBJ2-7	TRBV12-3/TRBV12-4
TGTGCCAGCTCACCTGGTGACAGGGAGGAGCAGTACTTC	CASSPGDREEQYF	few	TRBD1	TRBJ2-7	TRBV18
TGCGCCAGCAGCCAAGATTTGAGGGGGGGCTCCTACAATGAGCAGTTCTTC	CASSQDLRGGSYNEQFF	NA	NA	TRBJ2-1	TRBV4-1
TGTGCCAGCAGTTCTACCGGGACTAGCGGGCTCTCCTACGAGCAGTACTTC	CASSSTGTSGLSYEQYF	few	TRBD2	TRBJ2-7	TRBV12-3/TRBV12-4
TGCAGTGCCCAGGCGATCAATGAGCAGTTCTTC	CSAQAINEQFF	few	NA	TRBJ2-1	TRBV20-1
TGTGCCAGCAGCCAAGGAACTAGCGGGGGGGCCGGCACCTACAATGAGCAGTTCTTC	CASSQGTSGGAGTYNEQFF	NA	TRBD2	TRBJ2-1	TRBV4-2
TGTGCCAGCAGCCAGAAGCCGGGACTAGTGCAACACAATGAGCAGTTCTTC	CASSQKPGLVQHNEQFF	few	TRBD2	TRBJ2-1	TRBV9
TGTGCCAGCAGTGAAGAGGCAGGACACACAGATACGCAGTATTTT	CASSEEAGHTDTQYF	few	NA	TRBJ2-3	TRBV2
TGTGCCAGCTCACCCCTCGGGACACAAGAATATGGCTACACCTTC	CASSPLGTQEYGYTF	NA	NA	TRBJ1-2	TRBV18